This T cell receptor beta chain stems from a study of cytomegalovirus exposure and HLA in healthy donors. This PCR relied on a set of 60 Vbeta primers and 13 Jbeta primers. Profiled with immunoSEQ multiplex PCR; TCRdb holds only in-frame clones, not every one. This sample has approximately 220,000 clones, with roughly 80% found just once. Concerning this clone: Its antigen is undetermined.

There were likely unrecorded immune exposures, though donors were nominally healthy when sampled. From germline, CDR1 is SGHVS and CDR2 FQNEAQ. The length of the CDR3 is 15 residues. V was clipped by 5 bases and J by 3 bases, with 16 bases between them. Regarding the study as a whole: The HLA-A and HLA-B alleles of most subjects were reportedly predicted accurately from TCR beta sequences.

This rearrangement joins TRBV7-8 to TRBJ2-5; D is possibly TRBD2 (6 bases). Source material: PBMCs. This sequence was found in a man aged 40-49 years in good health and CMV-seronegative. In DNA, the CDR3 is TGTGCCAGCAGCCCCCTCGCGGGGCCTGAAGAGACCCAGTACTTC. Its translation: CASSPLAGPEETQYF.